This T cell receptor beta chain was observed in a study of CD8 T cells in ankylosing spondylitis. V lost 5 bases and J 2 bases, leaving 15 bases between the germline ends. The CDR3 is 14 amino acids. In germline, CDR1 is DFQATT, CDR2 SNEGSKA (reference sequence). Notes on the study in general: Researchers reportedly found disease-linked clones significantly enriched in matched ankylosing spondylitis synovial fluid. Blood of patients with ankylosing spondylitis appeared to be characterized by a TCR beta motif of several highly homologous variants. Clones linked with disease were CD8+ and fairly uncommon in the peripheral blood. Several of the motif variants were reported before in synovial fluid and blood from reactive arthritis.

For TCR beta, libraries came from quantitative 5'-RACE with molecular barcodes. TCRdb called the 5' RACE reads again in MiXCR, with one record for every CDR3 protein. The repertoire holds roughly 370,000 distinct CDR3 sequences, with 20% to 25% as singletons. This clonotype turned up a few times. Its antigen is unknown. Sequenced material: blood, either unsorted or a sorted T cell fraction (not recorded which). This chain connects TRBV20-1 to TRBJ2-5; D may be TRBD2 (5 bases). This clonotype was sampled from a male donor with ankylosing spondylitis. The CDR3 reads CSAGRASGQETQYF. In DNA form, the CDR3 reads TGCAGTGCTGGGAGAGCTAGTGGACAAGAGACCCAGTACTTC.